This T cell receptor beta chain originates from a study of blood T cell repertoires in COVID-19. Produced via immunoSEQ multiplex PCR; TCRdb's table is partial and in-frame only. This table holds 300,000 to 450,000 clones, over 75% found once. From germline, CDR1 is MNHEY and CDR2 SVGAGI. Between the trimmed V and J ends, which lost 0 bases and 4 bases, there was a span of 15 bases. CDR3 length: 16 amino acids. Symptom resolution, clearance, or two negative PCRs marked the recovered donors of Cohort 3. This clone was counted a single time. The rearrangement joins TRBV6-5 to TRBJ1-2, with a possible D match to TRBD1 (6 bases). The specimen was PBMCs or T cells enriched from blood (not recorded which). This clonotype was obtained from a man under 40 who had recovered from COVID-19. CDR3 DNA: TGTGCCAGCAGTTACTCGATCGGGACACCCCTCTATGGCTACACCTTC. Protein sequence: CASSYSIGTPLYGYTF.